One TCR beta chain is described in this entry. The data belong to a study of blood T cell repertoires in COVID-19. Turning to the study itself: Acute and convalescent COVID-19 specimens originated in the United States, Italy and Spain. Sources were T cells, B-cell-depleted T cells, or PBMCs; the material itself was cDNA or gDNA.

Original processing methods: Reference gene primers were amplified, and this amplification served to estimate nucleated cell counts. Profiled with immunoSEQ multiplex PCR; TCRdb holds only in-frame clones, not every one. Clone size and the V and J calls come from that table; the DNA yielded D and trimming. The sample has approximately 210,000 clones; approximately 85% are singletons. The sample was peripheral blood. This TCR was recovered from a woman in her forties or fifties with active or convalescent COVID-19.

The CDR3 DNA sequence: TGTGCCAGCTCCGGTCAGGGGGGCCTGGGGGAGCAGTTCTTC. Protein sequence: CASSGQGGLGEQFF. The chain carries TRBV2 and TRBJ2-1; D is possibly TRBD1 (7 bases). The V and J ends lost 8 bases and 10 bases respectively, with 21 bases between them. Germline values: CDR1 SNHLY, CDR2 FYNNEI. The CDR3 extends over 14 amino acids.